This TCR beta chain was documented in a study of cytomegalovirus exposure and HLA in healthy donors. Study context: The Caucasian-associated ancestry cluster contained 81% of the approximately 400 genotyped donors.

Broader study findings: Accurate predictions that matched the HLA-A and HLA-B alleles of most subjects were reportedly made from TCR beta sequences.

This clone was seen a few times. The antigen is unknown. Trimming pared 2 bases from V and 0 bases from J, leaving 6 bases between. Germline CDR1 and CDR2: SGDLS and YYNGEE. The CDR3 is made up of 15 amino acids. Use of 60 Vbeta and 13 Jbeta primers characterized the PCR. Sequencing was performed with immunoSEQ multiplex PCR; in TCRdb, only in-frame clones are kept and a portion is missing. The profile shows over 75,000 clones, roughly a tenth of them singletons. This chain connects TRBV9 to TRBJ2-6; D ambiguous. This TCR was sampled from a man between 45 and 60 years old in good health and CMV-seropositive. Sequencing used PBMCs. CDR3 protein: CASSVYGSGANVLTF. Written as DNA, the CDR3 is TGTGCCAGCAGCGTTTACGGCTCTGGGGCCAACGTCCTGACTTTC. The full variable domain, completed using reference TRBV9 and TRBJ2-6, is DSGVTQTPKHLITATGQRVTLRCSPRSGDLSVYWYQQSLDQGLQFLIQYYNGEERAKGNILERFSAQQFPDLHSELNLSSLELGDSALYFCASSVYGSGANVLTFGAGSRLTVL.